The 9 T cell receptor beta chains presented below share a single source sample, sequenced in a study of blood T cell repertoires in COVID-19. The assay was immunoSEQ multiplex PCR, and TCRdb's table has in-frame clones only and misses some. The sample holds tens of thousands of clones; 86% are singletons and the top ten take around a quarter. What was sequenced was peripheral blood. Receptors originate from a man in his fifties or sixties with active or convalescent COVID-19.

This clone was observed a handful of times. The rearrangement links TRBV24-1 to TRBJ2-2, with TRBD1 matching 10 bases. V dropped 3 bases and J dropped 7; count of bases not matched to a gene: 7. Germline CDR1 KGHDR, CDR2 SFDVKD. The CDR3 has 16 amino acids. CDR3 sequence reads: CATSDDRGRVIGELFF. CDR3 bases: TGTGCCACCAGTGATGACAGGGGGCGAGTTATCGGGGAGCTGTTTTTT.

This clone has just one count. CDR3 sequence reads: CASSLEVRGDTQYF. The DNA of the CDR3 is TGTGCCAGCAGCTTAGAGGTCAGGGGGGATACGCAGTATTTT. The J gene is TRBJ2-3, the V gene TRBV7-8, with 7 nucleotides matching TRBD1. The J segment lost 6 bases and the V segment lost 1 base, leaving 4 bases of the junction unmatched. Germline CDR1 reads SGHVS; CDR2 reads FQNEAQ. CDR3 size: 14 residues.

This clone occurred a few times. The chain is built from TRBV25-1 and TRBJ2-3; D unresolved. The V gene lost 4 bases and the J gene lost 5 bases, with 7 bases spanning the gap. Germline CDR1 MGHDK, CDR2 SYGVNS. CDR3 size: 12 residues. DNA for the CDR3: TGTGCCAGCAGTGCCTCTTTAGATACGCAGTATTTT. This sequence encodes CASSASLDTQYF.

This clone was seen once. This chain connects TRBV11-2 to TRBJ1-2; TRBD1 matches at 9 bases. The CDR3 contains 14 residues. Germline V lookup: CDR1 SGHAT, CDR2 FQNNGV. Germline trimming cut 7 bases from V and 7 bases from J; bases unmatched to any gene: 10. The DNA of the CDR3 is TGTGCCAGCACCGACAGGGGGTTTGGTTCTGGCTACACCTTC. As protein: CASTDRGFGSGYTF. The variable domain in full, with the rest retrieved from reference TRBV11-2 and TRBJ1-2, is EAGVAQSPRYKIIEKRQSVAFWCNPISGHATLYWYQQILGQGPKLLIQFQNNGVVDDSQLPKDRFSAERLKGVDSTLKIQPAKLEDSAVYLCASTDRGFGSGYTFGSGTRLTVV.

This clone appeared many times. The chain has TRBV4-2 and TRBJ2-5; 10 nucleotides line up with TRBD2. The CDR3 sequence is 15 residues long. Losses at the gene ends were 3 bases for V and 2 bases for J; bases not matched to a gene: 3. Germline CDR1 reads LGHNA; CDR2 reads YNFKEQ. CDR3 in DNA: TGTGCCAGCAGCCAGGAACTAGCGGGGCAAGAGACCCAGTACTTC. Translating it yields CASSQELAGQETQYF.

The chain is built from TRBV27 and TRBJ2-7, with D perhaps TRBD2 (6 bases). The germline V gene encodes CDR1 MNHEY and CDR2 SMNVEV (reference sequence). V lost 2 bases, J lost 5 bases, and 16 bases lay in between. The length of the CDR3 is 15 residues. The CDR3 DNA reads as TGTGCCAGCAGTTTAACCGGGACTTGGCCCAACGAGCAGTACTTC. Its protein is CASSLTGTWPNEQYF.

The chain links TRBV9 to TRBJ1-1; D gene ambiguous. The CDR3 is 13 residues long. Between the trimmed V and J ends, which lost 1 base and 0 bases, there was a span of 4 bases. Germline CDR1 reads SGDLS; CDR2 reads YYNGEE. This chain's CDR3 is CASSVSLNTEAFF. CDR3 sequence (DNA): TGTGCCAGCAGCGTAAGCTTGAACACTGAAGCTTTCTTT. Full variable domain (remainder filled in from reference TRBV9 and TRBJ1-1): DSGVTQTPKHLITATGQRVTLRCSPRSGDLSVYWYQQSLDQGLQFLIQYYNGEERAKGNILERFSAQQFPDLHSELNLSSLELGDSALYFCASSVSLNTEAFFGQGTRLTVV.

The V gene is TRBV18, the J gene TRBJ1-5, with D unresolved. Trimming left V 2 bases short and J 5 bases short, with 13 bases between. The germline CDR1 and CDR2 sequences are KGHSH and LQKENI. CDR3 length: 15 amino acids. The CDR3, as DNA: TGTGCCAGCTCACCATTCGACACTTCTGATCAGCCCCAGCATTTT. Translating gives CASSPFDTSDQPQHF.

This chain connects TRBV11-3 to TRBJ2-7, with a tentative D call TRBD2 (5 bases). Trimming stripped 4 bases from V and 3 bases from J, with 13 bases between. Per germline, CDR1 SGHNT and CDR2 YENEEA. The CDR3 totals 14 residues. The CDR3 is CASSSFSGNYEQYF. The CDR3 DNA follows: TGTGCCAGCAGCTCCTTCTCCGGGAACTACGAGCAGTACTTC.